This T cell receptor beta chain was sequenced during a study of blood T cells in healthy people across ages. This clonotype was detected ten times or more. The germline V gene has CDR1 SGHVS and CDR2 FQNEAQ. The CDR3 extends over 14 amino acids. Unmatched junction bases numbered 2, after V lost 5 bases and J lost 4 bases. For the second PCR, which ran for about 7 to 11 cycles, a sample-barcoded 5' primer and a J-beta primer mix were used. Each CDR3 protein is one row after TCRdb ran MiXCR on the 5' RACE reads. This sample carries fewer than 650,000 distinct CDR3 sequences, over 25% of them seen once, and the ten largest clones take over 3.5%. The sample was also linked to a second study, of T cells of mothers and their children. That work contributes: The people who donated were a few healthy Caucasian mothers and their six children. Sequencing revealed no T cell clones that were persistent and microchimeric.

The TCR was taken from a boy younger than 10 in good health. V and J are TRBV7-8 and TRBJ2-3; 11 bases agree with TRBD1. The sample consisted of blood. CDR3 loop: CASSKDRGPDTQYF. CDR3 in DNA: TGTGCCAGCAGCAAGGACAGGGGGCCAGATACGCAGTATTTT.